The rows below give T cell receptor beta chains drawn from one sample of a study of blood T cell repertoires in COVID-19. Sequenced by immunoSEQ multiplex PCR; TCRdb stores in-frame clones only, minus some. The data hold about 95,000 clones, with around 87% observed a single time. Sequencing was carried out using peripheral blood. The receptors come from a human donor in a cohort sampled during active COVID-19. CDR3s include the opening cysteine and the closing phenylalanine or tryptophan. The order of the fields is CDR3 DNA, CDR3 protein, D gene, V gene, J gene, clone size. The D gene is left open where the match is weak. Size tells how often a clone was seen (once, few, many) or the class of an expanded clone, and some rows leave it out.

CDR3nt: TGTGCCAGCAATCTAATAGCTTACTACGAGCAGTACTTC
CDR3aa: CASNLIAYYEQYF
d_gene: NA
v_gene: TRBV6-5
j_gene: TRBJ2-7
abundance: once

CDR3nt: TGTGCCAGCAGCTCCCGACTAGCGGGGCCCCAAGAGACCCAGTACTTC
CDR3aa: CASSSRLAGPQETQYF
d_gene: TRBD2
v_gene: TRBV5-4
j_gene: TRBJ2-5
abundance: NA

CDR3nt: TGTGCCAGCTCACCAGCCGGGGGGAGGCGAAGCGGCACAGATACGCAGTATTTT
CDR3aa: CASSPAGGRRSGTDTQYF
d_gene: TRBD2
v_gene: TRBV18
j_gene: TRBJ2-3
abundance: NA

CDR3nt: TGTGCCAGCAGCTTGGAGGGACTGACCTACGAGCAGTACTTC
CDR3aa: CASSLEGLTYEQYF
d_gene: NA
v_gene: TRBV7-2
j_gene: TRBJ2-7
abundance: NA

CDR3nt: TGCGCCAGCAGCCCACCCGGGACTGACTACAATGAGCAGTTCTTC
CDR3aa: CASSPPGTDYNEQFF
d_gene: NA
v_gene: TRBV5-1
j_gene: TRBJ2-1
abundance: NA

CDR3nt: TGCGCCAGCAGCTTGACAAGTGGATCGGGCGGGGAGCTGTTTTTT
CDR3aa: CASSLTSGSGGELFF
d_gene: NA
v_gene: TRBV5-1
j_gene: TRBJ2-2
abundance: NA

CDR3nt: TGTGCCAGCAGCGGGTACAGACAGGGCATCTATGGCTACACCTTC
CDR3aa: CASSGYRQGIYGYTF
d_gene: TRBD1
v_gene: TRBV5-4
j_gene: TRBJ1-2
abundance: once

CDR3nt: TGTGCCTGTGGATCCGAGGCCGGGGAAGAAAAACTGTTTTTT
CDR3aa: CACGSEAGEEKLFF
d_gene: NA
v_gene: TRBV30
j_gene: TRBJ1-4
abundance: NA

CDR3nt: TGTGCCAGCAGCTTAGTTAGCGGGGGCTTTTACAATGAGCAGTTCTTC
CDR3aa: CASSLVSGGFYNEQFF
d_gene: TRBD2
v_gene: TRBV7-9
j_gene: TRBJ2-1
abundance: NA

CDR3nt: TGTGCCTGGACCCGGGTAGGGGGTTCCTTGTACTTC
CDR3aa: CAWTRVGGSLYF
d_gene: NA
v_gene: TRBV30
j_gene: TRBJ2-7
abundance: few

CDR3nt: TGTGCCAGTAGAACCAGCGGTGAGCAGTTCTTC
CDR3aa: CASRTSGEQFF
d_gene: NA
v_gene: TRBV19
j_gene: TRBJ2-1
abundance: NA

CDR3nt: TGTGCCAGCAGCTTCCCAAGGAGCGTTGAAGCTTTCTTT
CDR3aa: CASSFPRSVEAFF
d_gene: NA
v_gene: TRBV7-9
j_gene: TRBJ1-1
abundance: NA